The T cell receptor (beta chain) under discussion was sequenced for a study of spatial heterogeneity in lung cancer. TCRdb called the 5' RACE reads again in MiXCR, with one record for every CDR3 protein. The data contain around 75,000 distinct CDR3 sequences, roughly 14% of them singletons. Time point in this sample: sample taken at primary tumor resection. No cells were sorted before sequencing. The whole RNA sequenced was extracted from tumor, nontumor lung or frozen PBMC. CDR1 and CDR2 (germline): SQVTM, ANQGSEA. This CDR3 comprises 14 residues. The junction had 4 bases not matched to a gene; V was cut back by 0 bases and J by 4 bases. This clonotype was counted at least ten times.

This sequence originates from a male donor with early-stage non-small cell lung cancer. The sample in question was PBMCs, obtained at surgery. This sequence joins TRBV29-1 and TRBJ1-1; 8 bases are shared with TRBD1. The CDR3 DNA reads TGCAGCGTTGAAGAGACAGGGGCGCTCACTGAAGCTTTCTTT. It encodes CSVEETGALTEAFF.